A single sample is the source of the 15 T cell receptor beta chains below, sequenced in a study of technical replicates of blood from a few donors. Generated by immunoSEQ multiplex PCR, the TCRdb table keeps only in-frame clones and is missing some. The sample contains tens of thousands of clones, roughly 93% of which appear only once. The sequenced sample consisted of T cells isolated from PBMCs. The receptors here all came from a human donor in good health.

The chain employs TRBV5-1 and TRBJ2-1, with a possible D match to TRBD2 (5 bases). Trimming stripped 0 bases from V and 8 bases from J, with 9 bases between. The CDR3 runs to 13 residues. Germline V lookup: CDR1 SGHRS, CDR2 YFSETQ. The CDR3 coding sequence is TGCGCCAGCAGCTTGGTCTCGGGGTATGAGCAGTTCTTC. Encoded protein: CASSLVSGYEQFF.

The chain links TRBV13 to TRBJ2-2; 7 nucleotides align to TRBD2. V trimming: 0 bases; J trimming: 0 bases; junction bases outside the gene matches: 7. Germline CDR1 reads PRHDT; CDR2 reads FYEKMQ (reference sequence). This CDR3 region has 18 residues. In DNA form, the CDR3 reads TGTGCCAGCAGCTTAGGCCTCCTAGCGGAGACGAACACCGGGGAGCTGTTTTTT. This gives the protein CASSLGLLAETNTGELFF. The whole variable domain, filled in from reference TRBV13 and TRBJ2-2, reads AAGVIQSPRHLIKEKRETATLKCYPIPRHDTVYWYQQGPGQDPQFLISFYEKMQSDKGSIPDRFSAQQFSDYHSELNMSSLELGDSALYFCASSLGLLAETNTGELFFGEGSRLTVL.

This clone was seen only once. This chain uses TRBV10-3 with TRBJ2-2; perhaps TRBD2 as D (6 bases). The germline V gene has CDR1 ENHRY and CDR2 SYGVKD. The V end lost 2 bases, the J end lost 1 base, and 11 bases lay between the germline ends. This CDR3 is built from 16 residues. CDR3 DNA: TGTGCCATCAGTGAGAACGGGGGAGGGAACACCGGGGAGCTGTTTTTT. It translates to CAISENGGGNTGELFF.

The J gene is TRBJ1-5, the V gene TRBV29-1; D call uncertain. With 3 bases removed from V and 1 base from J, the gap between germline ends came to 7 bases. Germline V gene lookup returns CDR1 SQVTM and CDR2 ANQGSEA. The length of the CDR3 is 13 residues. CDR3 sequence: CSVESQSNQPQHF. CDR3 DNA: TGCAGCGTTGAGTCGCAGAGCAATCAGCCCCAGCATTTT.

The V gene is TRBV6-4, the J gene TRBJ1-2; possibly TRBD1 for D (6 bases). Germline values: CDR1 MRHNA, CDR2 SNTAGT. The CDR3 extends over 15 amino acids. The V gene lost 6 bases and the J gene lost 0 bases, with 14 bases spanning the gap. CDR3 sequence reads: CASSQQGSANYGYTF. The CDR3 bases are TGTGCCAGCAGCCAACAGGGCTCCGCTAACTATGGCTACACCTTC.

This clone appeared a single time. The V call is TRBV18, the J call TRBJ2-1; 15 bases are shared with TRBD2. CDR3 length: 16 residues. With V trimmed by 3 bases and J by 7 bases, 4 bases remained unmatched. CDR1 KGHSH and CDR2 LQKENI come from the germline V gene. CDR3 loop: CASSPPGLAGGNEQFF. In DNA, the CDR3 is TGTGCCAGCTCACCGCCGGGACTAGCGGGAGGTAATGAGCAGTTCTTC.

This chain joins TRBV13 and TRBJ2-6; weak D call: TRBD1 (6 bases). V lost 4 bases and J lost 3, with 13 bases in between. The CDR3 is 16 residues long. CDR1 is PRHDT and CDR2 is FYEKMQ in the germline V gene (reference sequence). The CDR3 sequence: CASSSAGGFGANVLTF. The CDR3 bases are TGTGCCAGCAGCTCCGCTGGGGGCTTTGGGGCCAACGTCCTGACTTTC.

This clone was found once. The chain has TRBV5-1 and TRBJ2-1; 8 bases line up with TRBD2. The CDR3 is 17 residues long. With V trimmed by 0 bases and J by 8 bases, 13 bases remained unmatched. Germline values: CDR1 SGHRS, CDR2 YFSETQ. CDR3 amino acids: CASSLGVLAGGLDEQFF. Written as DNA, the CDR3 is TGCGCCAGCAGCTTGGGAGTCTTGGCGGGGGGCCTGGATGAGCAGTTCTTC.

The chain couples TRBV7-6 to TRBJ1-2; D is possibly TRBD1 (5 bases). Germline CDR1 and CDR2: SGHVS and FNYEAQ. The CDR3 has 14 amino acids. V was shortened by 1 base and J by 3 bases, with 9 bases between the two germline ends. CDR3 DNA sequence: TGTGCCAGCAGCTTAGAGGGGTTCCACTATGGCTACACCTTC. Residues: CASSLEGFHYGYTF.

The rearrangement joins TRBV27 to TRBJ2-1; TRBD2 matches at 16 bases. Germline CDR1 MNHEY, CDR2 SMNVEV (reference sequence). The CDR3 is made up of 19 amino acids. V dropped 3 bases and J dropped 3; count of bases not matched to a gene: 8. As DNA, the CDR3 is TGTGCCAGCAGTTTCTTGGGACTAGCGGGAGGGAAAGGCTACAATGAGCAGTTCTTC. It encodes CASSFLGLAGGKGYNEQFF.

V is TRBV12-5 and J is TRBJ1-2; 10 bases align to TRBD1. CDR3 length equals 15 residues. V dropped 0 bases and J dropped 2; count of bases not matched to a gene: 0. In germline, CDR1 is LGHNT, CDR2 FRNRAP. The DNA of the CDR3 is TGTGCTAGTGGTTTGGTGACAGGGGGCAACTATGGCTACACCTTC. Its protein is CASGLVTGGNYGYTF.

The chain recombines TRBV13 with TRBJ2-1; tentative D call: TRBD2 (5 bases). The ends were cut back, 2 bases at V and 5 bases at J, with 7 bases in the middle. CDR3 length equals 13 residues. Germline assignment: CDR1 PRHDT and CDR2 FYEKMQ (reference sequence). CDR3 nucleotide sequence: TGTGCCAGCAGCTTATATAGCGACAATGAGCAGTTCTTC. Encoded protein: CASSLYSDNEQFF. Combining the CDR3 with reference TRBV13 and TRBJ2-1 gives the whole variable domain AAGVIQSPRHLIKEKRETATLKCYPIPRHDTVYWYQQGPGQDPQFLISFYEKMQSDKGSIPDRFSAQQFSDYHSELNMSSLELGDSALYFCASSLYSDNEQFFGPGTRLTVL.

The chain carries TRBV10-3 and TRBJ2-3; D remains ambiguous. V gave up 5 bases and J gave up 0 bases, with 9 bases separating them. The CDR3 is 14 amino acids. CDR1 and CDR2 (germline): ENHRY, SYGVKD. CDR3 nucleotide sequence: TGTGCCATCAGTCCTACCACTAGCACAGATACGCAGTATTTT. Translated: CAISPTTSTDTQYF.

The chain combines TRBV5-1 with TRBJ2-6; unclear D gene. Trimming pared 2 bases from V and 0 bases from J, leaving 9 bases between. The CDR3 sequence is 16 residues long. CDR1 and CDR2 from the germline V gene are SGHRS and YFSETQ. CDR3 residues: CASSFTVNSGANVLTF. The CDR3 nucleotides read TGCGCCAGCAGCTTTACGGTCAACTCTGGGGCCAACGTCCTGACTTTC.

The chain joins TRBV5-4 to TRBJ2-2; the D gene is possibly TRBD2 (6 bases). Germline CDR1 SGHNT, CDR2 YYREEE (reference sequence). V gave up 0 bases and J gave up 10 bases, with 16 bases separating them. The length of the CDR3 is 15 residues. In nucleotides, the CDR3 is TGTGCCAGCAGCTTGGCCAAGGGCCCGGGAGAGGAGCTGTTTTTT. It encodes CASSLAKGPGEELFF. Filled out from reference TRBV5-4 and TRBJ2-2, the complete variable domain reads ETGVTQSPTHLIKTRGQQVTLRCSSQSGHNTVSWYQQALGQGPQFIFQYYREEENGRGNFPPRFSGLQFPNYSSELNVNALELDDSALYLCASSLAKGPGEELFFGEGSRLTVL.